This is a list of T cell receptor beta chains from one sample in a study of OX40 agonist ivuxolimab in advanced cancers. Libraries were prepared by immunoSEQ multiplex PCR; TCRdb keeps only in-frame clonotypes and omits some of them. The repertoire includes some 80,000 clones, about 86% of them detected once, and around 2% sits in the top ten. Sequencing used CD4+ or CD8+ T cells sorted from blood, obtained in a trial of the OX40 agonist ivuxolimab. The receptors shown here come from an adult with an advanced solid tumor such as melanoma, head and neck, liver or kidney cancer. Both conserved end residues are part of each CDR3. The size of a clone is reported for some rows only, either as once, few or many, or as a class for expanded clones.

v_call	clone_size	j_call	cdr3_length	cdr3_aa
TRBV6-1	.	TRBJ2-5	11	CASSAASAQYF
TRBV2	few	TRBJ1-2	14	CASINDRAGRSYTF
TRBV6-1	.	TRBJ2-1	14	CASSDLLAGGEQFF
TRBV13	.	TRBJ1-1	14	CASSVRGRDTEAFF
TRBV7-2	once	TRBJ1-2	14	CASSVRTGADGYTF
TRBV2	.	TRBJ1-1	13	CASGTGMNTEAFF
TRBV28	.	TRBJ2-7	15	CASRGLERGIYEQYF
TRBV5-4	.	TRBJ2-2	15	CASSSRQANTGELFF
TRBV5-6	few	TRBJ1-2	14	CASSLGTRNYGYTF
TRBV5-1	.	TRBJ2-7	11	CASSLMEEQYF
TRBV27	few	TRBJ1-2	14	CASSSSTGNYGYTF
TRBV28	few	TRBJ2-7	15	CASRPWSSRTYEQYF
TRBV7-9	few	TRBJ2-7	14	CASSLMTGSGEQYF
TRBV18	.	TRBJ1-4	13	CASSPSGDEKLFF
TRBV28	.	TRBJ1-5	18	CASSFDRVAPYSNQPQHF
TRBV10-1	.	TRBJ2-3	15	CASSGGGGNTDTQYF
TRBV7-2	.	TRBJ1-5	15	CASSLLGQDNQPQHF
TRBV2	.	TRBJ1-4	13	CASGGQGNEKLFF
TRBV6-5	.	TRBJ2-5	13	CASSSGAAGTQYF
TRBV6-5	.	TRBJ2-7	12	CASSSQGGEQYF
TRBV6-5	.	TRBJ2-2	14	CASSYSRGTGELFF
TRBV4-1	.	TRBJ1-2	15	CASSQWFREHYGYTF
TRBV7-6	.	TRBJ1-1	17	CASSLNGGGGAVGEAFF
TRBV2	.	TRBJ1-2	15	CASSGGTGGDYGYTF
TRBV29-1	.	TRBJ2-1	12	CSVALTAPWQFF
TRBV6-1	.	TRBJ2-7	12	CASSVKGNEQYF
TRBV10-3	.	TRBJ2-5	15	CAISEQGASTETQYF
TRBV11-2	once	TRBJ2-1	14	CASEPGRAYNEQFF
TRBV7-3	.	TRBJ1-1	13	CASSETGDTEAFF
TRBV9	.	TRBJ2-3	16	CASSALAGVSTDTQYF
TRBV11-2	once	TRBJ2-3	17	CASSQPPVAGGQNTQYF
TRBV10-1	.	TRBJ1-4	14	CASSQGALNEKLFF
TRBV5-1	.	TRBJ2-4	17	CASSSQGQGLAKNIQYF
TRBV6-5	.	TRBJ1-2	15	CASSYQGTPNYGYTF
TRBV28	.	TRBJ1-1	14	CASKSRGFNTEAFF
TRBV9	.	TRBJ2-2	15	CASSVVARNTGELFF
TRBV11-2	.	TRBJ2-3	14	CASSSSGGGNTQYF
TRBV5-1	.	TRBJ1-2	14	CASSLNRDNYGYTF
TRBV5-1	.	TRBJ2-3	13	CASSLDFPDTQYF
TRBV6-8	.	TRBJ2-2	15	CASRRGPSNTGELFF
TRBV14	.	TRBJ1-6	14	CASSQGRDYSPLHF
TRBV23-1	.	TRBJ2-4	19	CASSQSQGPSLPAKNIQYF
TRBV14	.	TRBJ2-7	15	CASSREQGRIYEQYF
TRBV18	.	TRBJ1-1	13	CASSPRENTEAFF
TRBV10-1	.	TRBJ1-2	14	CASTRSGERAGYTF
TRBV7-2	.	TRBJ2-4	19	CASSLVGLVLNPAKNIQYF
TRBV5-1	.	TRBJ1-3	15	CASSSQGVTGNTIYF
TRBV19	.	TRBJ2-5	14	CASKGQGGQETQYF
TRBV14	once	TRBJ1-6	20	CASSQDNRRVGYFYNSPLHF
TRBV6-4	.	TRBJ1-2	13	CASNPRGNYGYTF
TRBV6-8	.	TRBJ2-1	15	CASSLGLAGYNEQFF
TRBV23-1	.	TRBJ1-5	19	CASSPARDRGRLGNQPQHF
TRBV28	.	TRBJ1-5	14	CASSLVGGVQPQHF
TRBV6-1	few	TRBJ1-6	14	CASSEARGGSPLHF
TRBV5-8	once	TRBJ2-1	13	CASSLQDYNEQFF
TRBV4-1	.	TRBJ2-3	16	CASSQPGQGFADTQYF
TRBV5-6	.	TRBJ2-3	17	CASSLDIGLQSTDTQYF
TRBV9	.	TRBJ2-1	20	CASSARGLAERTSSYNEQFF
TRBV5-1	.	TRBJ1-1	15	CASSPGGVMNTEAFF
TRBV5-6	.	TRBJ2-5	16	CASSLGLAGGQETQYF